The clone carrying this T cell receptor beta chain was seen more than once but under ten times. The antigen is unknown. TCRdb re-called the RT-PCR reads through MiXCR, storing one row per CDR3 protein. The sample has 650,000 to 850,000 distinct CDR3 sequences; approximately 13% are singletons. This record belongs to a study of response to subunit inactivated influenza vaccine. Study-level findings and limits: Few new T cells, the authors suggested, are recruited by each seasonal influenza vaccination.

The specimen comprised PBMCs from blood, sampled less than 15 days before vaccination. The receptor was isolated from a man aged 45-65 years who received an inactivated influenza vaccine.

CDR3 nucleotides: TGTGCCAGCAGCTTGATTCCTCGGACAGTGACCAACTATGGCTACACCTTC. Amino acid sequence: CASSLIPRTVTNYGYTF. The chain has TRBV5-6 and TRBJ1-2, with D maybe TRBD1 (6 bases). From germline, CDR1 is SGHDT and CDR2 YYEEEE. The ends were cut back, 1 base at V and 2 bases at J, with 18 bases in the middle. The CDR3 is 17 amino acids.